The entry below gives a single T cell receptor (beta chain) sequence along with its context. What it binds is unknown. TCRdb re-called the 5' RACE reads with MiXCR, one entry per CDR3 protein. The profile shows over 150,000 distinct CDR3 sequences, around a fifth of them singletons. The data were taken from a study of T-cell memory formation after mild COVID-19. Study-wide background: Largely donor-specific sequence clusters came from a couple of donors. Study results and limitations: Contracting clones from day 15 to 85 had balanced CD4/CD8; later expanders favoured CD4+. The study detected some responding clones in pre-infection memory, suggesting cross-reactive memory joined. Clones which contracted sat mainly in CM and EM if CD4+, and in EMRA if CD8+.

Germline CDR1 and CDR2: DFQATT and SNEGSKA (reference sequence). The CDR3 length is 13 residues. The V segment lost 1 base and the J segment 1 base; nucleotides outside the gene matches: 0. Material: PBMCs or a T cell subset sorted from them (not recorded which). The chain recombines TRBV20-1 with TRBJ2-5; 7 bases are shared with TRBD1. The origin of this receptor is an adult woman who had mild COVID-19 (a few samples of this study predate the infection). Cell type and time point are not known. The CDR3 sequence is CSARGQGQETQYF. The CDR3 DNA reads TGCAGTGCTAGAGGACAGGGCCAAGAGACCCAGTACTTC.